This TCR beta chain derives from a study of CD8 T cells in Susac syndrome. The CDR3 length is 18 residues. Per germline, CDR1 SGDLS and CDR2 YYNGEE. J gave up 6 bases and V 2 bases, and 13 bases lay outside the gene matches. CD8+ and CD4+ T cells from blood underwent TCR beta sequencing. Negative isolation yielded CD4+ and CD8+ T cells, and FACS enriched TEMRA cells. With random hexamers, reverse transcription was performed on about 0.45 to 1 ug of RNA. Amplification of TCR beta CDR3 used immunoSEQ multiplex PCR across 54 Vbeta and 13 Jbeta. TCRdb itself ran the immunoSEQ multiplex PCR reads through MiXCR, one entry per CDR3 protein. The profile covers about 200,000 distinct CDR3 sequences, with nearly 95% appearing a single time and approximately 0.093% taken by the ten largest.

This chain uses TRBV9 with TRBJ2-1; 11 positions match TRBD2. The sequenced sample consisted of CD4+ T cells from PBMCs. The clonotype originates from a human donor with multiple sclerosis. Here the CDR3 DNA reads TGTGCCAGCAGCGTGACGATTTTAAGGACTAGCGGGCGCAATGAGCAGTTCTTC. Translating it yields CASSVTILRTSGRNEQFF.